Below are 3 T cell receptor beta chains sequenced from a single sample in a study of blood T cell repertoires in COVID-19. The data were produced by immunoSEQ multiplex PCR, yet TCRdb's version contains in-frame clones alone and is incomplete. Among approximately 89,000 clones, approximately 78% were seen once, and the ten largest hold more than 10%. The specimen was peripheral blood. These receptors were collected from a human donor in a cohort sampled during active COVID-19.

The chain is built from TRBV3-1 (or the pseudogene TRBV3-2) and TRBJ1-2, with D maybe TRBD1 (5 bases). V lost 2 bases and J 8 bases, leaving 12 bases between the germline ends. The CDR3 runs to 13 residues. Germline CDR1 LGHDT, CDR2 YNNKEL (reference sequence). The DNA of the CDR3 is TGTGCCAGCAGCCAATCGGGGGATATAGGCTACACCTTC. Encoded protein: CASSQSGDIGYTF.

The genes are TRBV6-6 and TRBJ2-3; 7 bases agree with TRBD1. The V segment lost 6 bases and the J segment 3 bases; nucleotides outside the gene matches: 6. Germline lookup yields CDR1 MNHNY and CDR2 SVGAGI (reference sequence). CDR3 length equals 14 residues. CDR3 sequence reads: CASRRDSYTDTQYF. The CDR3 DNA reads TGTGCCAGCAGACGGGACAGTTATACAGATACGCAGTATTTT.

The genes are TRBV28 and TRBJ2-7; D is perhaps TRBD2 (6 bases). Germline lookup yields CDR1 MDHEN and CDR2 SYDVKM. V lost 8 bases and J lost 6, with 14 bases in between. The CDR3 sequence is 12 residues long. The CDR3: CASGRLAGEQYF. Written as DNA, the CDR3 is TGTGCCAGCGGGAGGCTAGCCGGCGAGCAGTACTTC.